The 25 T cell receptor beta chains below all came from one sample that was sequenced in a study of blood T cell repertoires in COVID-19. Only in-frame clones appear in the TCRdb table, and some are missing; sequencing was by immunoSEQ multiplex PCR. The data show more than 350,000 clones, 80% to 90% seen once. The sample was PBMCs or T cells enriched from blood (not recorded which). These receptors were collected from a man aged 18 to 30 who had recovered from COVID-19.

The rearrangement links TRBV15 to TRBJ2-7; 7 nucleotides align to TRBD2. The CDR3 loop spans 14 amino acids. V was clipped by 3 bases and J by 9 bases; unmatched bases: 11. In germline, CDR1 is LNHNV, CDR2 YYDKDF (reference sequence). The CDR3 DNA sequence: TGTGCCACCAGCAGTTACCCTAGCGGCGAACGGCAGTACTTC. Translating gives CATSSYPSGERQYF.

The CDR3 region has the DNA TGCGCCAGCAGCTTCGGACAGGGGCGGAGTGAAAAACTGTTTTTT. It yields the protein CASSFGQGRSEKLFF. The chain recombines TRBV5-1 with TRBJ1-4, with 9 bases that match TRBD1. Losses at the gene ends were 2 bases for V and 7 bases for J; bases not matched to a gene: 6. The germline gives CDR1 SGHRS, CDR2 YFSETQ. The CDR3 extends over 15 amino acids.

As to this clone: Additional DNA sequences in this sample encode the identical CDR3. The chain employs TRBV18 and TRBJ1-5; 7 bases agree with TRBD1. J was trimmed by 4 bases and V by 3 bases; bases with no gene match: 3. CDR3 length equals 14 residues. Germline assignment: CDR1 KGHSH and CDR2 LQKENI. CDR3 sequence (DNA): TGTGCCAGCTCACCCACAGGGGCAAATCAGCCCCAGCATTTT. This translates into CASSPTGANQPQHF. Variable domain in full (rest from reference TRBV18 and TRBJ1-5): NAGVMQNPRHLVRRRGQEARLRCSPMKGHSHVYWYRQLPEEGLKFMVYLQKENIIDESGMPKERFSAEFPKEGPSILRIQQVVRGDSAAYFCASSPTGANQPQHFGDGTRLSIL.

V usage is TRBV28 and J usage is TRBJ2-7; maybe TRBD1 (5 bases). This CDR3 is 17 amino acids long. Between the trimmed V and J ends, which lost 5 bases and 0 bases, there was a span of 20 bases. Germline V gene data show CDR1 as MDHEN and CDR2 as SYDVKM. CDR3 sequence: CASSQTTAGISSYEQYF. DNA of the CDR3: TGTGCCAGCAGTCAGACCACAGCAGGGATCAGCTCCTACGAGCAGTACTTC. Based on the CDR3 plus reference TRBV28 and TRBJ2-7, the full variable domain is DVKVTQSSRYLVKRTGEKVFLECVQDMDHENMFWYRQDPGLGLRLIYFSYDVKMKEKGDIPEGYSVSREKKERFSLILESASTNQTSMYLCASSQTTAGISSYEQYFGPGTRLTVT.

The chain joins TRBV10-3 to TRBJ2-7; 8 positions agree with TRBD1. This CDR3 is built from 15 residues. The junction had 6 bases not matched to a gene; V was cut back by 4 bases and J by 1 base. Germline CDR1 reads ENHRY; CDR2 reads SYGVKD. DNA of the CDR3: TGTGCCATCAGTGGAACCGGGACAGGTTCCTACGAGCAGTACTTC. As protein: CAISGTGTGSYEQYF.

This chain connects TRBV5-3 to TRBJ2-2; 10 bases are shared with TRBD2. TRBV5-3 qualifies as an ORF whose function is uncertain. V shed 3 bases and J 3 bases; nucleotides not matched to a gene: 20. CDR3 length: 21 residues. DNA for the CDR3: TGTGCCAGAAGCTCCGCTTTCAGCGGGAGGGGCCACATCGGTTACACCGGGGAGCTGTTTTTT. Translation gives CARSSAFSGRGHIGYTGELFF.

J is TRBJ2-1 and V is TRBV20-1, with TRBD2 matching over 14 bases. The CDR3 contains 18 residues. V shed 3 bases, J shed 7 bases, and the junction held 14 bases outside the gene matches. Germline V CDR1 and CDR2: DFQATT, SNEGSKA (reference sequence). This CDR3 is CSASRPGLAGGISNEQFF. For the CDR3, the DNA is TGCAGTGCTAGTCGGCCCGGACTAGCGGGGGGCATTTCAAATGAGCAGTTCTTC.

The chain couples TRBV12-3 or TRBV12-4 to TRBJ1-1; D not certain. V lost 2 bases and J 6 bases, leaving 7 bases between the germline ends. The CDR3 runs to 12 residues. The CDR3 spells CASSLIVSEAFF. The CDR3 nucleotides read TGTGCCAGCAGTTTAATAGTGTCTGAAGCTTTCTTT.

In this sample, this clone turned up a few times. J is TRBJ2-2 and V is TRBV7-3; D might be TRBD2 (6 bases). The CDR3 totals 15 residues. Trimming stripped 0 bases from V and 1 base from J, with 6 bases between. Germline V gene lookup returns CDR1 SGHTA and CDR2 FQGTGA. CDR3 loop: CASSLTSGNTGELFF. The CDR3 DNA follows: TGTGCCAGCAGCTTAACTAGCGGGAACACCGGGGAGCTGTTTTTT.

The rearrangement uses TRBV25-1 and TRBJ1-1, with 7 bases aligning to TRBD1. The CDR3 extends over 14 amino acids. Trimming removed 2 bases from V and 3 bases from J; junction bases left unmatched: 3. The germline V gene encodes CDR1 MGHDK and CDR2 SYGVNS. In DNA, the CDR3 is TGTGCCAGCAGTGAACTAACAGGGGACACTGAAGCTTTCTTT. This gives the protein CASSELTGDTEAFF.

This chain joins TRBV27 and TRBJ1-5; 8 positions agree with TRBD1. Germline V gives CDR1 MNHEY, CDR2 SMNVEV (reference sequence). The CDR3 is made up of 14 amino acids. The V gene end was trimmed by 0 bases and the J gene end by 9 bases; junction bases not matched to a gene: 4. CDR3 region: CASSLSGQGRPQHF. As DNA, the CDR3 is TGTGCCAGCAGTTTATCCGGACAGGGTCGGCCCCAGCATTTT.

The chain joins TRBV19 to TRBJ1-3; D remains ambiguous. CDR1 LNHDA and CDR2 SQIVND come from the germline V gene (reference sequence). CDR3 size: 19 residues. Trimming took 3 bases from V and 1 from J, leaving 22 bases between them. The CDR3 sequence is CASSIEAYPGTTSGNTIYF. The CDR3 DNA reads TGTGCCAGTAGTATTGAGGCTTACCCGGGAACTACGTCTGGAAACACCATATATTTT.

This chain links TRBV6-5 with TRBJ1-2; D might be TRBD1 (6 bases). Deletions cut 2 bases from V and 5 bases from J, with 9 bases between. This CDR3 is built from 13 residues. CDR1 is MNHEY and CDR2 is SVGAGI in the germline V gene. CDR3 protein: CASSYGGHYGYTF. The CDR3 DNA is TGTGCCAGCAGTTACGGGGGCCATTATGGCTACACCTTC.

The V and J genes are TRBV12-2 and TRBJ1-4; the DNA was not compared with TRBD1, the D call given in the table. TRBV12-2 is recorded as a pseudogene. The CDR3 extends over 17 amino acids. The CDR3 region has the DNA TGTGCAAGTCGCCAAGCTTCAGGGCCCGAGGACCAGAAAGTACTGTTTTTT. This sequence encodes CASRQASGPEDQKVLFF.

DNA for the CDR3: TGTGCCAGCAGCGTTGGGACTAGCGGATACAATGAGCAGTTCTTC. Translation gives CASSVGTSGYNEQFF. The V and J genes are TRBV7-3 and TRBJ2-1; 11 bases are shared with TRBD2. This CDR3 has 15 amino acids. V gave up 5 bases and J gave up 4 bases; unmatched junction bases: 4. Germline V gene sequence: CDR1 SGHTA, CDR2 FQGTGA.

This clone was seen just once. The chain joins TRBV5-6 to TRBJ2-2; the D is unclear. This CDR3 has 13 residues. With 4 bases removed from V and 6 bases from J, the gap between germline ends came to 10 bases. Germline V lookup: CDR1 SGHDT, CDR2 YYEEEE. The CDR3, as DNA: TGTGCCAGCAGCGAGGTATCCCCCGGGGAGCTGTTTTTT. Protein sequence: CASSEVSPGELFF.

The rearrangement links TRBV2 to TRBJ2-5; D possibly corresponds to TRBD2 (5 bases). V was clipped by 0 bases and J by 2 bases, with 10 bases between them. The CDR3 extends over 15 amino acids. The germline V gene encodes CDR1 SNHLY and CDR2 FYNNEI. The chain's CDR3 is CASSEASDWQETQYF. The CDR3 DNA follows: TGTGCCAGCAGTGAAGCCTCGGACTGGCAAGAGACCCAGTACTTC.

The rearrangement joins TRBV28 to TRBJ2-1, with 7 nucleotides matching TRBD2. The CDR3 spans 13 residues. The ends lost 6 bases at V and 7 bases at J; junction bases unmatched: 6. Germline V CDR1 and CDR2: MDHEN, SYDVKM. CDR3 loop: CASRFQGGNEQFF. The DNA for the CDR3 is TGTGCCAGCAGATTTCAGGGAGGGAATGAGCAGTTCTTC.

The gene calls are TRBV18 and TRBJ1-6, with TRBD1 identical over 8 bases. The CDR3 has 16 residues. Trimming cost V 4 bases and J 6 bases; bases outside gene matches: 8. Germline V lookup: CDR1 KGHSH, CDR2 LQKENI. CDR3 amino acids: CASSLSTGELNSPLHF. In nucleotides, the CDR3 is TGTGCCAGCTCACTGTCGACAGGGGAACTTAATTCACCCCTCCACTTT.

V and J are TRBV19 and TRBJ1-5, with D perhaps TRBD1 (5 bases). The germline gives CDR1 LNHDA, CDR2 SQIVND (reference sequence). V was cut by 3 bases and J by 2 bases, with 11 bases left in between. This CDR3 has 15 amino acids. CDR3 nucleotides: TGTGCCAGTAGTATTTCGGACACCGGCAATCAGCCCCAGCATTTT. Translated, it gives CASSISDTGNQPQHF. Supplemented by reference TRBV19 and TRBJ1-5, the full variable domain reads DGGITQSPKYLFRKEGQNVTLSCEQNLNHDAMYWYRQDPGQGLRLIYYSQIVNDFQKGDIAEGYSVSREKKESFPLTVTSAQKNPTAFYLCASSISDTGNQPQHFGDGTRLSIL.

The CDR3 DNA reads TGTGCCAGCAGCCCTAGGGGACTAGCGGGATATCGGCAGTACTTC. This translates into CASSPRGLAGYRQYF. This chain connects TRBV5-6 to TRBJ2-7; 13 positions match TRBD2. Germline assignment: CDR1 SGHDT and CDR2 YYEEEE. J lost 9 bases, V lost 4 bases, and 10 bases had no gene match. This CDR3 is 15 amino acids long.

This chain joins TRBV11-2 and TRBJ2-5, with TRBD2 identical over 8 bases. Germline V CDR1 and CDR2: SGHAT, FQNNGV. The J segment lost 4 bases and the V segment lost 10 bases, leaving 8 bases of the junction unmatched. The CDR3 loop spans 13 amino acids. The CDR3 sequence: CATRAGAGETQYF. CDR3 in DNA: TGTGCCACACGAGCGGGGGCAGGAGAGACCCAGTACTTC.

The J gene is TRBJ1-1, the V gene TRBV18; TRBD1 is a possible D gene (5 bases). The CDR3 runs 13 residues. Germline CDR1 reads KGHSH; CDR2 reads LQKENI. The ends were cut back, 1 base at V and 7 bases at J, with 10 bases in the middle. DNA of the CDR3: TGTGCCAGCTCACCACAGGGGAGGGGTGAAGCTTTCTTT. This encodes CASSPQGRGEAFF.

V is TRBV4-2 and J is TRBJ2-7; 8 bases align to TRBD1. Germline lookup yields CDR1 LGHNA and CDR2 YNFKEQ. Trimming removed 3 bases from V and 5 bases from J; junction bases left unmatched: 0. There are 12 residues in the CDR3. The CDR3 sequence is CASSQTGDEQYF. The CDR3 nucleotides read TGTGCCAGCAGCCAGACAGGGGACGAGCAGTACTTC.

Only one count was recorded for this clone. V is TRBV10-1 and J is TRBJ1-5; a possible D gene is TRBD1 (5 bases). Trimming left V 6 bases short and J 1 base short, with 22 bases between. Germline loops: CDR1 WNHNN, CDR2 SYGVQD (reference sequence). The CDR3 has 18 residues. The CDR3 sequence is CASRRGGLGKWSNQPQHF. In DNA, the CDR3 is TGCGCCAGCAGGAGGGGAGGGCTTGGGAAATGGAGCAATCAGCCCCAGCATTTT.